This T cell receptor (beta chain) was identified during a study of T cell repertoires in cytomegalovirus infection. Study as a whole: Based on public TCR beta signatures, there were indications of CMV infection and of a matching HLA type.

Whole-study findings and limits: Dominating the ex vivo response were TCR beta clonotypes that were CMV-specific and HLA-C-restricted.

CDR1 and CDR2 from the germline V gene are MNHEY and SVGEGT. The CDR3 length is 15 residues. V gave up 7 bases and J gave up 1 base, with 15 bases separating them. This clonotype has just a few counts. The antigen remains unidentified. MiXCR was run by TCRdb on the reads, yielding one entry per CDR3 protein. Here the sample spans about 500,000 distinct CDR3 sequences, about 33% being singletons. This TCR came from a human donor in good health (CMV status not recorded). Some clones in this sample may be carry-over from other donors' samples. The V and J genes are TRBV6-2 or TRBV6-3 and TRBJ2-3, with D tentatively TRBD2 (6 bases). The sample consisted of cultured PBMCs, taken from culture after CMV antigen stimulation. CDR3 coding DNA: TGTGCCAGCACCCGACGACTAGTCGGCACAGATACGCAGTATTTT. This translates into CASTRRLVGTDTQYF.